One and the same sample provided the 11 T cell receptor beta chains below, sequenced in a study of blood T cells in healthy people across ages. With a J-beta primer mix and a sample-barcoded 5' primer, a second PCR ran about 7 to 11 cycles. Via MiXCR, TCRdb re-called the 5' RACE reads, giving one row per CDR3 protein. The data contain about 1.4 million distinct CDR3 sequences, approximately 63% of them singletons. Sequencing input: blood. Source of these receptors: a man between 18 and 29 years old in good health.

At least ten counts were recorded for this clonotype. V is TRBV20-1 and J is TRBJ1-1; 7 bases agree with TRBD1. CDR3 size: 16 residues. CDR1 is DFQATT and CDR2 is SNEGSKA in the germline V gene (reference sequence). Unmatched junction bases numbered 13, after V lost 6 bases and J lost 0 bases. The CDR3 here is CSARAGTDSMNTEAFF. For the CDR3, the DNA is TGCAGTGCCCGAGCCGGGACAGACTCCATGAACACTGAAGCTTTCTTT.

The J gene is TRBJ2-1, the V gene TRBV11-2; the D gene is possibly TRBD1 (5 bases). The V end was cut by 9 bases, the J end by 1 base, with 16 bases between. The germline gives CDR1 SGHAT, CDR2 FQNNGV. The CDR3 length is 15 residues. CDR3 protein: CASKSGSRSYNEQFF. CDR3 coding DNA: TGTGCCAGTAAATCAGGGTCACGGTCCTACAATGAGCAGTTCTTC. The variable domain in full, with the rest retrieved from reference TRBV11-2 and TRBJ2-1, is EAGVAQSPRYKIIEKRQSVAFWCNPISGHATLYWYQQILGQGPKLLIQFQNNGVVDDSQLPKDRFSAERLKGVDSTLKIQPAKLEDSAVYLCASKSGSRSYNEQFFGPGTRLTVL.

V and J are TRBV6-5 and TRBJ1-1; possibly TRBD1 for D (6 bases). This CDR3 has 14 amino acids. Deletions cut 11 bases from V and 4 bases from J, with 20 bases between. CDR1 MNHEY and CDR2 SVGAGI come from the germline V gene. The CDR3 is CAVLGAGDITEAFF. The DNA of the CDR3 is TGTGCCGTCCTTGGGGCAGGGGATATCACTGAAGCTTTCTTT.

The chain carries TRBV4-1 and TRBJ2-5; the D is unclear. The CDR3 extends over 14 amino acids. Trimming pared 1 base from V and 4 bases from J, leaving 10 bases between. Germline loops: CDR1 MGHRA, CDR2 YSYEKL. The CDR3 nucleotides are TGCGCCAGCAGCCAAGGGGTCTCCATAGAGACCCAGTACTTC. Translation: CASSQGVSIETQYF.

A few counts support this clonotype. The rearrangement joins TRBV20-1 to TRBJ2-5, with D unclear. Trimming removed 3 bases at V and 3 bases at J, with 8 bases between. Germline CDR1 reads DFQATT; CDR2 reads SNEGSKA (reference sequence). The CDR3 consists of 12 residues. CDR3 nucleotides: TGCAGTGCTAGCGGGCAGGAAGAGACCCAGTACTTC. Its protein is CSASGQEETQYF.

The chain links TRBV20-1 to TRBJ2-6; D might be TRBD2 (6 bases). Trimming took 5 bases from V and 3 from J, leaving 14 bases between them. Per the germline V gene, CDR1 is DFQATT and CDR2 is SNEGSKA (reference sequence). The CDR3 consists of 15 residues. The CDR3 region has the DNA TGCAGTGCTGGGGGGATGGGAGGTGGGGCCAACGTCCTGACTTTC. The encoded protein is CSAGGMGGGANVLTF.

The CDR3 is CASSELTLSYNEQYF. The CDR3 DNA follows: TGTGCCAGCAGTGAATTAACTCTCTCCTACAATGAGCAGTACTTC. V and J are TRBV25-1 and TRBJ2-7; D is ambiguous. The V gene lost 1 base and the J gene lost 7 bases, with 17 bases spanning the gap. The CDR3 loop spans 15 amino acids. CDR1 MGHDK and CDR2 SYGVNS come from the germline V gene.

The chain joins TRBV6-2 or TRBV6-3 to TRBJ2-5; either TRBD1 or TRBD2 may supply D (5 bases each). V gave up 2 bases and J gave up 5 bases, with 12 bases separating them. Per germline, CDR1 MNHEY and CDR2 SVGEGT. The CDR3 has 14 amino acids. CDR3 bases: TGTGCCAGCAGTTACACTCGGGGCCGGGAGACCCAGTACTTC. Amino acid sequence: CASSYTRGRETQYF.

This chain connects TRBV2 to TRBJ2-7, with 9 bases fitting TRBD2. This CDR3 contains 16 residues. The V gene end was trimmed by 2 bases and the J gene end by 4 bases; junction bases not matched to a gene: 9. The germline V gene encodes CDR1 SNHLY and CDR2 FYNNEI. DNA for the CDR3: TGTGCCAGCAGTGAATCGGCTAGCGGGAATAAGTACGAGCAGTACTTC. Amino acids: CASSESASGNKYEQYF.

This clonotype was seen a few times. This chain connects TRBV7-9 to TRBJ2-2; 10 bases fit TRBD2. V lost 5 bases and J lost 7; bases outside the gene matches: 13. This CDR3 contains 17 residues. Germline assignment: CDR1 SEHNR and CDR2 FQNEAQ (reference sequence). CDR3 sequence (DNA): TGTGCCAGCAGCCCCACATTACTAGCGGGAATACACGGGGAGCTGTTTTTT. It yields the protein CASSPTLLAGIHGELFF.

A note on this clonotype: At one boundary the junction diverges from the germline segment, which might be a read error. V is TRBV3-1 and J is TRBJ2-5, with a possible D match to TRBD2 (5 bases). This CDR3 has 15 amino acids. CDR1 is LGHDT and CDR2 is YNNKEL in the germline V gene (reference sequence). The CDR3 protein is CASNQAQDWHQEQYF. The CDR3 nucleotides are TGTGCCAGCAACCAAGCCCAGGACTGGCATCAAGAGCAGTACTTC.